Shown below are 30 T cell receptor beta chains from a single sample sequenced in a study of shared T cell receptors in the human thymus (dated by TCRdb to the early 2020s). Receptor amplification or capture employed the immunoSEQ multiplex PCR assay. The source is immuneACCESS, and TCRdb retained only in-frame sequences with V and J called. Part of the clones is not carried over; for the studies checked, unresolved V genes explain less than half of this, and the remainder is unexplained. The sample data list just under 550,000 clones, and approximately 80% of these were observed just once. Of the sample, around 0.013% is held by the ten largest clones. This same sample was also part of a study on human thymus T cells.

Sequenced: thymocytes. These receptors all stem from a boy in the first two years of life with a congenital heart defect. Donor details come from another sample of the same person, matched by shared clones.

The V gene is TRBV5-1, the J gene TRBJ1-1, with 7 bases matching TRBD1. Losses at the gene ends were 1 base for V and 0 bases for J; bases not matched to a gene: 6. This CDR3 region has 16 residues. Germline loops: CDR1 SGHRS, CDR2 YFSETQ. CDR3 nucleotide sequence: TGCGCCAGCAGCTTGTGGGGGGACAGCATGAACACTGAAGCTTTCTTT. Translated, it gives CASSLWGDSMNTEAFF.

The CDR3 region is CASRPLAGSTDTQYF. The CDR3 DNA reads as TGTGCCAGCAGGCCGCTAGCGGGTAGCACAGATACGCAGTATTTT. This sequence joins TRBV6-4 and TRBJ2-3; 8 bases are a match to TRBD2. With 6 bases clipped from V and 0 bases from J, the junction kept 5 bases outside the gene matches. This CDR3 spans 15 amino acids. Germline CDR1 reads MRHNA; CDR2 reads SNTAGT.

This sequence joins TRBV6-5 and TRBJ1-2, with D possibly TRBD1 on 5 matching bases. V was shortened by 9 bases and J by 0 bases, with 17 bases between the two germline ends. Germline V gene data show CDR1 as MNHEY and CDR2 as SVGAGI. The CDR3 has 15 amino acids. The CDR3 loop reads CASGGTGRSNYGYTF. The DNA of the CDR3 is TGTGCCAGTGGCGGGACTGGGAGGTCTAACTATGGCTACACCTTC.

J is TRBJ2-1 and V is TRBV28; tentatively, D is TRBD2 (6 bases). The CDR3 runs to 15 residues. Germline V gives CDR1 MDHEN, CDR2 SYDVKM. V was pared by 2 bases and J by 6 bases, with 14 bases between. The CDR3 sequence: CASSLDGSPRNEQFF. CDR3 bases: TGTGCCAGCAGTTTAGACGGGAGTCCCCGCAATGAGCAGTTCTTC.

The V and J genes are TRBV28 and TRBJ1-1; 8 bases are shared with TRBD1. This CDR3 is built from 14 residues. V shed 6 bases, J shed 8 bases, and the junction held 11 bases outside the gene matches. Germline CDR1 MDHEN, CDR2 SYDVKM. DNA of the CDR3: TGTGCCAGCAGCCTGGGACAGGAGTCGGCCGAAGCTTTCTTT. It specifies CASSLGQESAEAFF.

The chain is built from TRBV27 and TRBJ1-1, with TRBD1 identical over 7 bases. The CDR3 totals 15 residues. CDR1 MNHEY and CDR2 SMNVEV come from the germline V gene (reference sequence). V lost 7 bases, J lost 0 bases, and 8 bases stayed unmatched. The CDR3 nucleotides read TGTGCCAGCATGACTAGGGACAGCTTGAACACTGAAGCTTTCTTT. Its protein product is CASMTRDSLNTEAFF.

This sequence joins TRBV19 and TRBJ2-4; TRBD2 agrees at 11 bases. The CDR3 spans 22 residues. The germline V gene has CDR1 LNHDA and CDR2 SQIVND (reference sequence). Germline trimming cut 2 bases from V and 0 bases from J; bases unmatched to any gene: 18. As DNA, the CDR3 is TGTGCCAGTAGTATATTGGACGGGGTGACTAGCGGGATGGTGGGAGCCAAAAACATTCAGTACTTC. This codes for CASSILDGVTSGMVGAKNIQYF.

Worth noting for this clone: Other DNA sequences from this sample encode an identical CDR3 as well. The chain joins TRBV9 to TRBJ2-1; 7 bases fit TRBD2. V shed 0 bases, J shed 4 bases, and the junction held 4 bases outside the gene matches. This CDR3 has 15 residues. Per the germline V gene, CDR1 is SGDLS and CDR2 is YYNGEE. The CDR3 nucleotides are TGTGCCAGCAGCGTAGGCCTAGCGGTATACAATGAGCAGTTCTTC. This translates into CASSVGLAVYNEQFF.

This clone was observed once. The genes are TRBV15 and TRBJ2-3; possibly TRBD2 for D (6 bases). Germline loops: CDR1 LNHNV, CDR2 YYDKDF (reference sequence). V was shortened by 5 bases and J by 1 base, with 25 bases between the two germline ends. The CDR3 runs 19 residues. CDR3 nucleotides: TGTGCCACCAGCCCCCGGGGGACTGGTGGGGACCACTGCACAGATACGCAGTATTTT. Translation: CATSPRGTGGDHCTDTQYF.

The chain recombines TRBV5-1 with TRBJ2-1; TRBD2 is a possible D gene (5 bases). The CDR3 covers 15 residues. CDR1 and CDR2 (germline): SGHRS, YFSETQ. Trimming took 3 bases from V and 4 from J, leaving 14 bases between them. Here the CDR3 reads CASSSPSTHYNEQFF. The CDR3 DNA follows: TGCGCCAGCAGCTCCCCTAGCACCCATTACAATGAGCAGTTCTTC.

As DNA, the CDR3 is TGTGCCAGCAGCGCCAACGGGAGGGCCATGAATGAGCAGTTCTTC. It encodes CASSANGRAMNEQFF. J is TRBJ2-1 and V is TRBV7-6, with 8 bases matching TRBD2. Germline CDR1 is SGHVS and CDR2 is FNYEAQ. The length of the CDR3 is 15 residues. J was trimmed by 7 bases and V by 5 bases; bases with no gene match: 10.

This chain uses TRBV27 with TRBJ2-7, with 11 positions matching TRBD2. The CDR3 spans 16 residues. V dropped 3 bases and J dropped 4; count of bases not matched to a gene: 8. CDR1 is MNHEY, CDR2 SMNVEV, per germline (reference sequence). CDR3 in amino acids: CASSFSLGTSGYEQYF. The CDR3, as DNA: TGTGCCAGCAGTTTCTCCCTCGGGACTAGCGGATACGAGCAGTACTTC.

This clone was counted a single time. J is TRBJ1-2 and V is TRBV7-9; a possible D gene is TRBD1 (5 bases). The CDR3 spans 14 residues. Germline CDR1 and CDR2: SEHNR and FQNEAQ (reference sequence). Trimming pared 3 bases from V and 3 bases from J, leaving 11 bases between. The CDR3 loop reads CASSFSGGDYGYTF. DNA of the CDR3: TGTGCCAGCAGCTTCTCGGGGGGAGACTATGGCTACACCTTC.

J is TRBJ2-5 and V is TRBV5-1; TRBD2 might be the D (5 bases). V lost 4 bases and J 6 bases, leaving 19 bases between the germline ends. This CDR3 contains 15 residues. Germline V gene sequence: CDR1 SGHRS, CDR2 YFSETQ. CDR3 coding DNA: TGCGCCAGCAGCCAACTAGTAAGGGAGCGGAAGACCCAGTACTTC. This translates into CASSQLVRERKTQYF.

The chain recombines TRBV15 with TRBJ1-5; maybe TRBD1 (6 bases). Germline assignment: CDR1 LNHNV and CDR2 YYDKDF (reference sequence). The CDR3 runs to 18 residues. The V and J ends lost 1 base and 0 bases respectively, with 16 bases between them. CDR3 protein: CATSRVPWDTLSNQPQHF. For the CDR3, the DNA is TGTGCCACCAGCAGAGTCCCTTGGGACACTCTTAGCAATCAGCCCCAGCATTTT.

This clone was detected a few times. The V and J genes are TRBV6-5 and TRBJ2-5, with 15 bases fitting TRBD2. CDR1 and CDR2 from the germline V gene are MNHEY and SVGAGI. The V gene end was trimmed by 7 bases and the J gene end by 5 bases; junction bases not matched to a gene: 5. This CDR3 has 15 residues. The CDR3 region has the DNA TGTGCCAGCACCCTCGGGACTAGCGGGAGGGAGACCCAGTACTTC. Translation: CASTLGTSGRETQYF.

V and J are TRBV5-1 and TRBJ2-2; 10 bases align to TRBD1. CDR3 length: 16 amino acids. Per germline, CDR1 SGHRS and CDR2 YFSETQ. Unmatched junction bases numbered 9, after V lost 4 bases and J lost 6 bases. The CDR3 nucleotides are TGCGCCAGCAGCCCCACGCCGGGACAGGGGCCCGGGGAGCTGTTTTTT. Its protein is CASSPTPGQGPGELFF.

This clone was observed a handful of times. V and J are TRBV6-6 and TRBJ2-1; 9 bases are shared with TRBD2. This CDR3 is built from 15 residues. Germline CDR1 and CDR2: MNHNY and SVGAGI (reference sequence). V dropped 1 base and J dropped 6; count of bases not matched to a gene: 4. CDR3 in amino acids: CASSYFAGGSNEQFF. DNA for the CDR3: TGTGCCAGCAGTTACTTTGCGGGAGGGAGCAATGAGCAGTTCTTC.

J is TRBJ1-3 and V is TRBV5-1, with 7 nucleotides matching TRBD1. Trimming removed 1 base from V and 3 bases from J; junction bases left unmatched: 7. This CDR3 region has 16 residues. CDR1 SGHRS and CDR2 YFSETQ come from the germline V gene. The CDR3 DNA is TGCGCCAGCAGCTTGTCGTCAGGGGGTCTTGGAAACACCATATATTTT. Its translation is CASSLSSGGLGNTIYF.

The rearrangement uses TRBV4-1 and TRBJ2-7, with 10 bases matching TRBD1. V gave up 3 bases and J gave up 5 bases; unmatched junction bases: 7. Germline CDR1 and CDR2: MGHRA and YSYEKL. This CDR3 contains 15 residues. The CDR3 DNA sequence: TGCGCCAGCAGCCACCGGACAGGGGGATCCCACGAGCAGTACTTC. Its translation is CASSHRTGGSHEQYF.

The chain links TRBV19 to TRBJ2-3; TRBD1 matches 7 bases. The trim removed 6 bases at V and 4 bases at J, leaving 13 bases unmatched. This CDR3 is 16 amino acids long. Germline assignment: CDR1 LNHDA and CDR2 SQIVND (reference sequence). The CDR3 reads CASSNLRQGRSDTQYF. CDR3 in DNA: TGTGCCAGTAGCAATCTTCGACAGGGACGATCAGATACGCAGTATTTT.

This clone was found once. The V call is TRBV5-1, the J call TRBJ2-7, with 9 bases identical to TRBD2. This CDR3 spans 15 amino acids. Trimming at V came to 4 bases and at J to 4 bases, leaving 9 bases not matched to a gene. Germline V gene data show CDR1 as SGHRS and CDR2 as YFSETQ. CDR3 region: CASSGGDSGSYEQYF. In DNA form, the CDR3 reads TGCGCCAGCAGCGGCGGTGATAGCGGGAGTTACGAGCAGTACTTC.

The chain couples TRBV7-8 to TRBJ1-4; 11 nucleotides line up with TRBD1. Per the germline V gene, CDR1 is SGHVS and CDR2 is FQNEAQ. Trimming cost V 3 bases and J 3 bases; bases outside gene matches: 9. CDR3 length equals 18 residues. Here the CDR3 DNA reads TGTGCCAGCAGCTTCCCCAAGGACAGGGGGCTCGCTAATGAAAAACTGTTTTTT. This sequence encodes CASSFPKDRGLANEKLFF.

The chain carries TRBV7-2 and TRBJ2-7; 12 bases agree with TRBD2. In germline, CDR1 is SGHTA, CDR2 FQGNSA. The CDR3 spans 16 residues. J lost 4 bases, V lost 2 bases, and 6 bases had no gene match. The CDR3 loop is CASSLTRLAGVYEQYF. CDR3 DNA sequence: TGTGCCAGCAGCTTAACGCGACTAGCGGGAGTATACGAGCAGTACTTC.

This clone showed up just a few times. The CDR3 spells CASSRGEGYTF. For the CDR3, the DNA is TGTGCCAGCAGCCGGGGAGAGGGCTACACCTTC. The genes are TRBV11-2 and TRBJ1-2; no clear D gene. Germline CDR1 is SGHAT and CDR2 is FQNNGV. Deletions cut 5 bases from V and 8 bases from J, with 9 bases between. The CDR3 runs 11 residues.

The V and J genes are TRBV4-1 and TRBJ2-7; 8 positions agree with TRBD2. The length of the CDR3 is 18 residues. The J segment lost 3 bases and the V segment lost 1 base, leaving 14 bases of the junction unmatched. Germline CDR1 is MGHRA and CDR2 is YSYEKL. The CDR3, as DNA: TGCGCCAGCAGCCAAGGTGGGTCTGGAGCGGGAGCGGGCTACGAGCAGTACTTC. This gives the protein CASSQGGSGAGAGYEQYF.

The CDR3 is CASSPGHENYGYTF. The CDR3 nucleotides are TGTGCCAGCAGCCCGGGACACGAGAACTATGGCTACACCTTC. J is TRBJ1-2 and V is TRBV28; tentatively, D is TRBD1 (6 bases). V lost 6 bases to trimming and J lost 2 bases, with 13 bases between them. There are 14 residues in the CDR3. Germline loops: CDR1 MDHEN, CDR2 SYDVKM.

The sample holds one count of this clone. The rearrangement uses TRBV25-1 and TRBJ2-7; 12 bases are shared with TRBD2. This CDR3 is 16 amino acids long. The V segment lost 2 bases and the J segment 4 bases; nucleotides outside the gene matches: 6. CDR1 is MGHDK, CDR2 SYGVNS, per germline. CDR3 coding DNA: TGTGCCAGCAGTGAACGACTAGCGGGAGATTGGTACGAGCAGTACTTC. This sequence encodes CASSERLAGDWYEQYF.

In its sample, this clone was seen a few times. The rearrangement links TRBV7-9 to TRBJ1-2; D remains unclear. The CDR3 runs 11 residues. Between the trimmed V and J ends, which lost 4 bases and 2 bases, there was a span of 2 bases. CDR1 is SEHNR and CDR2 is FQNEAQ in the germline V gene (reference sequence). Here the CDR3 reads CASSSNYGYTF. The CDR3 coding sequence is TGTGCCAGCAGCTCGAACTATGGCTACACCTTC.

The chain carries TRBV19 and TRBJ2-7, with D perhaps TRBD2 (6 bases). V lost 8 bases, J lost 4 bases, and 15 bases lay in between. This CDR3 contains 13 residues. In germline, CDR1 is LNHDA, CDR2 SQIVND (reference sequence). CDR3 nucleotide sequence: TGTGCCAGTTCTCGGGACTTACATTACGAGCAGTACTTC. The encoded protein is CASSRDLHYEQYF.